This T cell receptor (beta chain) was sequenced for a study of PD-L1 blockade in urothelial cancer. Assay: immunoSEQ multiplex PCR; the TCRdb copy retains only in-frame clones and omits some. The data contain roughly 32,000 clones, roughly 84% of them singletons. In its sample, this clone was seen once. This clonotype was sampled from a man aged 55-75 years with urothelial cancer. The source was PBMCs, collected around atezolizumab (anti-PD-L1) treatment.

The CDR3 reads CASRRGRDSYEQYF. The CDR3 nucleotides read TGTGCCAGCAGGCGGGGAAGGGACTCCTACGAGCAGTACTTC. This chain joins TRBV6-1 and TRBJ2-7; a weak D match, TRBD2 (6 bases). Germline values: CDR1 MNHNS, CDR2 SASEGT. The V gene lost 6 bases and the J gene lost 0 bases, with 12 bases spanning the gap. The CDR3 is 14 amino acids.